The entry that follows covers one T cell receptor (beta chain) sequence. The sample originates from a study of blood T cell repertoires in COVID-19. Background on the study: COVID-19 samples, acute and convalescent, were from the United States, Italy and Spain.

V lost 2 bases to trimming and J lost 6 bases; unmatched junction nucleotides: 15. CDR3 length equals 19 residues. Germline-derived CDR1 and CDR2 are SGHDN and FVKESK. The method was immunoSEQ multiplex PCR; TCRdb's version includes in-frame clones alone and lacks a portion of them. The sample lists roughly 150,000 clones, around 90% occurring once. The sample was peripheral blood. The clonotype originates from a woman older than 75 with COVID-19, enrolled during active disease. The chain recombines TRBV14 with TRBJ2-1; 11 bases align to TRBD2. CDR3 protein: CASSQWQGARLAGGNEQFF. CDR3 DNA sequence: TGTGCCAGCAGCCAATGGCAGGGGGCGCGCCTAGCGGGAGGCAATGAGCAGTTCTTC.